Listed below are T cell receptor beta chains from one sample, sequenced in a study of blood T cell repertoires in COVID-19. Libraries were prepared by immunoSEQ multiplex PCR; TCRdb keeps only in-frame clonotypes and omits some of them. The table shows about 300,000 clones, with about 89% occurring only once. The specimen sequenced was peripheral blood. These TCRs come from a woman in her 30s with COVID-19, enrolled during active disease. Each CDR3 is given with its conserved first and last residue. The D gene is left open where the match is weak. Rows give clone size only sometimes, using once, few, many, or a class for an expanded clone.

cdr3_length	v_call	clone_size	d_call	j_call	cdr3_aa	cdr3_nt
13	TRBV5-1	.	.	TRBJ1-1	CASSHGGNTEAFF	TGCGCCAGCAGTCACGGGGGTAACACTGAAGCTTTCTTT
15	TRBV5-1	.	TRBD2	TRBJ2-3	CASSSSGRAPDTQYF	TGCGCCAGCAGCTCTAGCGGGAGGGCCCCAGATACGCAGTATTTT
18	TRBV27	.	TRBD2	TRBJ2-1	CASSSGLAGGPSYNEQFF	TGTGCCAGCAGTTCTGGACTAGCGGGAGGGCCTTCCTACAATGAGCAGTTCTTC
14	TRBV5-4	.	.	TRBJ1-1	CASSLAGRRTEAFF	TGTGCCAGCAGCTTGGCCGGAAGGAGGACTGAAGCTTTCTTT
17	TRBV7-6	.	TRBD1	TRBJ2-6	CASTRARDSSGANVLTF	TGTGCCAGCACCCGGGCCCGGGACAGCTCTGGGGCCAACGTCCTGACTTTC
16	TRBV5-6	.	TRBD1	TRBJ2-7	CASSPEWTGGVYEQYF	TGTGCCAGCAGCCCAGAATGGACAGGGGGCGTTTACGAGCAGTACTTC
16	TRBV5-4	.	TRBD1	TRBJ2-3	CASSLGWDRATDTQYF	TGTGCCAGCAGCTTGGGATGGGACAGGGCGACAGATACGCAGTATTTT
17	TRBV18	.	.	TRBJ1-4	CASSPPRLQTTNEKLFF	TGTGCCAGCTCACCACCGAGGCTCCAGACCACTAATGAAAAACTGTTTTTT
15	TRBV15	.	TRBD1	TRBJ1-2	CATSRDRTGNYGYTF	TGTGCCACCAGCAGAGATCGGACAGGGAACTATGGCTACACCTTC
16	TRBV28	.	.	TRBJ1-4	CASSFLTDTTNEKLFF	TGTGCCAGCAGTTTCCTGACAGACACAACTAATGAAAAACTGTTTTTT
13	TRBV27	.	.	TRBJ1-2	CASSFSGVAGYTF	TGTGCCAGCAGTTTTTCAGGGGTGGCCGGCTACACCTTC
15	TRBV18	.	.	TRBJ2-2	CASSSGRENTGELFF	TGTGCCAGCTCATCTGGCAGGGAGAACACCGGGGAGCTGTTTTTT
16	TRBV7-9	.	TRBD2	TRBJ2-7	CASSFPEREGSYEQYF	TGTGCCAGCAGCTTCCCAGAGCGGGAGGGTTCCTACGAGCAGTACTTC
14	TRBV5-1	.	.	TRBJ2-7	CASSPRERGNEQYF	TGCGCCAGCAGCCCCAGGGAAAGGGGGAACGAGCAGTACTTC
22	TRBV7-8	.	TRBD1	TRBJ1-2	CASSLVVFAGGGDPILDYGYTF	TGTGCCAGCAGCTTAGTTGTGTTTGCAGGGGGCGGGGACCCCATACTCGACTATGGCTACACCTTC
15	TRBV29-1	.	TRBD1	TRBJ1-2	CSVVAGGASDYGYTF	TGCAGCGTTGTGGCAGGGGGCGCGTCTGACTATGGCTACACCTTC
17	TRBV18	.	.	TRBJ2-7	CASSPTEPGQFPYEQYF	TGTGCCAGCTCACCGACGGAGCCGGGACAATTTCCCTACGAGCAGTACTTC
15	TRBV19	.	TRBD2	TRBJ2-2	CASSFGLAGSGELFF	TGTGCCAGTAGTTTTGGACTAGCGGGGTCGGGGGAGCTGTTTTTT
15	TRBV15	.	TRBD2	TRBJ2-2	CATSRGLAGTGELFF	TGTGCCACCAGCAGGGGACTAGCGGGAACTGGGGAGCTGTTTTTT
16	TRBV11-2	.	TRBD2	TRBJ2-1	CASSSILAGVGSEQFF	TGTGCCAGCAGCTCCATACTAGCGGGAGTCGGTAGCGAGCAGTTCTTC
17	TRBV5-1	few	TRBD2	TRBJ2-1	CASSPPLAGVNYNEQFF	TGCGCCAGCAGCCCACCACTAGCGGGAGTCAACTACAATGAGCAGTTCTTC
14	TRBV2	.	TRBD1	TRBJ1-2	CASREQGVGYGYTF	TGTGCCAGCAGGGAACAGGGGGTCGGCTATGGCTACACCTTC
14	TRBV28	.	TRBD1	TRBJ2-1	CASSLTGSYNEQFF	TGTGCCAGCAGCCTGACAGGGTCCTACAATGAGCAGTTCTTC
15	TRBV11-2	.	.	TRBJ2-7	CASSLDGKGIYEQYF	TGTGCCAGCAGCTTAGACGGCAAGGGGATCTACGAGCAGTACTTC
12	TRBV3-1/TRBV3-2	.	.	TRBJ2-7	CASSQAGAEQYF	TGTGCCAGCAGCCAAGCTGGGGCCGAGCAGTACTTC
16	TRBV7-2	.	TRBD1	TRBJ2-3	CASSNTPAQGSDTQYF	TGTGCCAGCAGCAATACCCCGGCACAGGGGTCAGATACGCAGTATTTT
15	TRBV4-1	.	.	TRBJ1-2	CASSQDTGQNYGYTF	TGCGCCAGCAGCCAAGATACAGGGCAGAACTATGGCTACACCTTC
15	TRBV7-6	.	.	TRBJ1-5	CASSLERDSNQPQHF	TGTGCCAGCAGCTTAGAACGGGATAGCAATCAGCCCCAGCATTTT
15	TRBV11-2	few	TRBD2	TRBJ2-2	CASSLLAGFTGELFF	TGTGCCAGCAGCTTATTAGCGGGATTCACCGGGGAGCTGTTTTTT
13	TRBV30	.	.	TRBJ2-1	CAWRARAPNEQFF	TGTGCCTGGAGGGCTAGAGCCCCCAATGAGCAGTTCTTC
17	TRBV9	.	TRBD2	TRBJ2-5	CASSVAGSGGYQETQYF	TGTGCCAGCAGCGTAGCCGGTAGCGGGGGATACCAAGAGACCCAGTACTTC
15	TRBV18	once	TRBD1	TRBJ1-4	CASSPGGTVTEKLFF	TGTGCCAGCTCACCAGGAGGGACAGTGACGGAAAAACTGTTTTTT
15	TRBV11-2	.	TRBD1	TRBJ2-7	CASSLTTGPSYEQYF	TGTGCCAGCAGCTTAACGACAGGGCCGTCCTACGAGCAGTACTTC
14	TRBV7-6	.	.	TRBJ2-5	CASSYTGNQETQYF	TGTGCCAGCAGCTATACAGGAAACCAAGAGACCCAGTACTTC
13	TRBV11-2	.	.	TRBJ1-1	CASSPHIQTEAFF	TGTGCCAGCAGCCCTCATATCCAGACTGAAGCTTTCTTT
16	TRBV5-1	.	TRBD2	TRBJ2-2	CASSLLLAGATGELFF	TGCGCCAGCAGCTTGCTGCTAGCGGGAGCCACCGGGGAGCTGTTTTTT
14	TRBV27	.	TRBD2	TRBJ2-7	CATATSGNSYEQYF	TGTGCCACCGCGACTAGCGGGAACTCCTACGAGCAGTACTTC
16	TRBV5-1	.	TRBD2	TRBJ2-1	CASSYLAGGPSNEQFF	TGCGCCAGCAGCTACTTAGCGGGAGGGCCCTCGAATGAGCAGTTCTTC
16	TRBV6-1	.	.	TRBJ1-5	CASSVFGQTENQPQHF	TGTGCCAGCAGTGTTTTCGGCCAGACAGAAAATCAGCCCCAGCATTTT
17	TRBV5-1	.	TRBD2	TRBJ2-5	CASSLVTSGRFQETQYF	TGCGCCAGCAGCTTGGTGACTAGCGGGAGGTTCCAAGAGACCCAGTACTTC
13	TRBV5-6	.	.	TRBJ2-1	CASSPGTFTEQFF	TGTGCCAGCAGCCCCGGGACTTTTACTGAGCAGTTCTTC
15	TRBV29-1	.	.	TRBJ2-2	CSAVTSPNVAGELFF	TGCAGCGCTGTTACTAGTCCAAATGTTGCCGGGGAGCTGTTTTTT
15	TRBV11-2	.	TRBD2	TRBJ2-1	CASSLVPGGPVEQFF	TGTGCCAGCAGCTTAGTACCGGGAGGGCCGGTTGAGCAGTTCTTC
12	TRBV19	.	.	TRBJ1-2	CASSIVGDGYTF	TGTGCCAGTAGTATTGTCGGTGATGGCTACACCTTC
16	TRBV20-1	.	TRBD2	TRBJ2-1	CSASLASGTYYNEQFF	TGCAGTGCTAGTCTGGCTAGCGGTACCTACTACAATGAGCAGTTCTTC